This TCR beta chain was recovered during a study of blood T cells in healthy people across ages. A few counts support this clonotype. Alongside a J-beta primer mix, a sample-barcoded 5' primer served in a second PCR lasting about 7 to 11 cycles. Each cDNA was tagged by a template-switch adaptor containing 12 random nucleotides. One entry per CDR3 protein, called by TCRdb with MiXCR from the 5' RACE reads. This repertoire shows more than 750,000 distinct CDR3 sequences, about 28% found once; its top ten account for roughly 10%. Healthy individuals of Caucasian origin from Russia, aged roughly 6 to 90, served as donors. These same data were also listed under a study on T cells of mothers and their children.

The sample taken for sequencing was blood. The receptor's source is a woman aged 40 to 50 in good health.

The CDR3 loop reads CASSLVEVAAAAQFF. CDR3 coding DNA: TGTGCCAGCAGCTTAGTTGAAGTGGCCGCCGCAGCGCAGTTCTTC. The V and J genes are TRBV7-9 and TRBJ2-1; no clear D. The germline V gene encodes CDR1 SEHNR and CDR2 FQNEAQ (reference sequence). The ends were cut back, 1 base at V and 12 bases at J, with 19 bases in the middle. This CDR3 is built from 15 residues.